This is a list of T cell receptor beta chains from one sample in a study of T cell responses to AZD1222 COVID-19 vaccine. Clones were sequenced by immunoSEQ multiplex PCR, and TCRdb holds only the in-frame ones, with some missing. The data contain some 130,000 clones, under 95% of them singletons. The specimen was peripheral blood, collected 28 days after the second AZD1222 dose. The receptors originated from an adult who received the AZD1222 COVID-19 vaccine. Both conserved end residues are part of each CDR3. Each record gives: D gene, V gene, clone size, J gene, CDR3 length, CDR3 protein, CDR3 DNA. A D gene is named only where the DNA matches it firmly. Part of the rows lack a size; the others show once, few, many or a class for expanded clones.

d_gene: -
v_gene: TRBV2
abundance: -
j_gene: TRBJ2-7
len: 12
CDR3aa: CASRRGNYEQYF
CDR3nt: TGTGCCAGCAGGAGGGGGAACTACGAGCAGTACTTC

d_gene: -
v_gene: TRBV7-2
abundance: once
j_gene: TRBJ1-2
len: 13
CDR3aa: CASSLTGLGGYTF
CDR3nt: TGTGCCAGCAGCTTAACTGGGCTTGGTGGCTACACCTTC

d_gene: TRBD1
v_gene: TRBV6-5
abundance: once
j_gene: TRBJ1-1
len: 13
CDR3aa: CASSYGQGAEAFF
CDR3nt: TGTGCCAGCAGTTACGGACAGGGGGCGGAGGCTTTCTTT

d_gene: -
v_gene: TRBV6-1
abundance: -
j_gene: TRBJ2-3
len: 15
CDR3aa: CASSDKIGSTDTQYF
CDR3nt: TGTGCCAGCAGTGATAAAATCGGGAGCACAGATACGCAGTATTTT

d_gene: -
v_gene: TRBV11-2
abundance: -
j_gene: TRBJ2-4
len: 14
CDR3aa: CASSLPLAKNIQYF
CDR3nt: TGTGCCAGCAGCTTACCCTTAGCCAAAAACATTCAGTACTTC

d_gene: TRBD2
v_gene: TRBV5-1
abundance: once
j_gene: TRBJ2-7
len: 18
CDR3aa: CASSSGTSGRAGYWEQYF
CDR3nt: TGCGCCAGCAGCTCAGGGACTAGCGGGAGGGCCGGGTATTGGGAGCAGTACTTC

d_gene: TRBD1
v_gene: TRBV11-3
abundance: -
j_gene: TRBJ2-2
len: 15
CDR3aa: CASSTGQANTGELFF
CDR3nt: TGTGCCAGCAGCACGGGACAGGCGAACACCGGGGAGCTGTTTTTT

d_gene: -
v_gene: TRBV18
abundance: -
j_gene: TRBJ2-1
len: 16
CDR3aa: CASSPELAPTYNEQFF
CDR3nt: TGTGCCAGCTCACCCGAACTAGCCCCCACCTACAATGAGCAGTTCTTC

d_gene: -
v_gene: TRBV5-6
abundance: once
j_gene: TRBJ2-7
len: 14
CDR3aa: CASSLEGSVGKQYF
CDR3nt: TGTGCCAGCAGCTTGGAAGGGTCAGTCGGCAAGCAGTACTTC

d_gene: -
v_gene: TRBV2
abundance: -
j_gene: TRBJ1-2
len: 15
CDR3aa: CASRGPGAGPTGYTF
CDR3nt: TGTGCCAGCCGGGGGCCTGGGGCAGGACCGACGGGCTACACCTTC